The rows below give T cell receptor beta chains drawn from one sample of a study of T-cell memory formation after mild COVID-19. Using its own MiXCR run on the 5' RACE reads, TCRdb lists one record per CDR3 protein. The sample holds roughly 100,000 distinct CDR3 sequences, more than 13% seen once. Sample: PBMCs or a T cell subset sorted from them (not recorded which). The source is a man younger than 30 who had mild COVID-19 (a few samples of this study predate the infection). Cell type and time point are not known. The CDR3 runs from the conserved cysteine through the conserved F or W. The D gene is left open where the match is weak. Rows may omit the clone size; those that give it use once, few, many or a size class.

clone size: NA; J gene: TRBJ2-1; D gene: TRBD2; V gene: TRBV19; CDR3 DNA: TGTGCCAGTAGTATTTCTAGCGGGGGCTACAATGAGCAGTTCTTC; CDR3 protein: CASSISSGGYNEQFF
clone size: NA; J gene: TRBJ1-2; D gene: TRBD1; V gene: TRBV10-3; CDR3 DNA: TGTGCCATCAGTGAGACCCAAAGCGGGACAGGATATGGCTACACCTTC; CDR3 protein: CAISETQSGTGYGYTF
clone size: NA; J gene: TRBJ1-5; D gene: TRBD1; V gene: TRBV19; CDR3 DNA: TGTGCCAGTAGTAACAGGGGAAATCAGCCCCAGCATTTT; CDR3 protein: CASSNRGNQPQHF
clone size: few; J gene: TRBJ2-6; D gene: TRBD1; V gene: TRBV7-8; CDR3 DNA: TGTGCCAGCAGCTTAGGAAGGGGGCCTGGGGCCAACGTCCTGACTTTC; CDR3 protein: CASSLGRGPGANVLTF
clone size: few; J gene: TRBJ2-7; D gene: TRBD1; V gene: TRBV12-3/TRBV12-4; CDR3 DNA: TGTGCCAGCAGTCTCGACAGGGGGGGCTACGAGCAGTACTTC; CDR3 protein: CASSLDRGGYEQYF
clone size: few; J gene: TRBJ1-2; D gene: TRBD1; V gene: TRBV5-5; CDR3 DNA: TGTGCCAGCGGCTCCCGAGACAGGGGGACCTCTAACTATGGCTACACCTTC; CDR3 protein: CASGSRDRGTSNYGYTF
clone size: few; J gene: TRBJ2-7; D gene: NA; V gene: TRBV4-2; CDR3 DNA: TGTGCCAGCAGCCAAGAGCCCACGACAGGCTACGAGCAGTACTTC; CDR3 protein: CASSQEPTTGYEQYF
clone size: NA; J gene: TRBJ2-1; D gene: NA; V gene: TRBV7-3; CDR3 DNA: TGTGCCAGCAGCGCTTCCGGGGGACCCTACAATGAGCAGTTCTTC; CDR3 protein: CASSASGGPYNEQFF
clone size: many; J gene: TRBJ1-1; D gene: NA; V gene: TRBV5-1; CDR3 DNA: TGTGCCAGCAGCTTAGGGGGAGGGACTGAAGCTTTCTTT; CDR3 protein: CASSLGGGTEAFF
clone size: NA; J gene: TRBJ2-3; D gene: NA; V gene: TRBV27; CDR3 DNA: TGTGCCAGCAGTTTATTGGGGGGTCCTGGCAGCACAGATACGCAGTATTTT; CDR3 protein: CASSLLGGPGSTDTQYF
clone size: many; J gene: TRBJ2-3; D gene: NA; V gene: TRBV12-3/TRBV12-4; CDR3 DNA: TGTGCCAGCAGTCTACCTCAGGGGCATACGCAGTATTTT; CDR3 protein: CASSLPQGHTQYF
clone size: few; J gene: TRBJ1-2; D gene: TRBD1; V gene: TRBV5-1; CDR3 DNA: TGCGCCAGCAGCTTAAACAGGGGCGATGATGGCTACACCTTC; CDR3 protein: CASSLNRGDDGYTF
clone size: many; J gene: TRBJ2-6; D gene: NA; V gene: TRBV4-1; CDR3 DNA: TGCGCCAGCAGCCAAGACTCGGCCTCTGGGGCCAACGTCCTGACTTTC; CDR3 protein: CASSQDSASGANVLTF
clone size: few; J gene: TRBJ2-1; D gene: TRBD1; V gene: TRBV7-8; CDR3 DNA: TGTGCCAGCAGCTCAATAGCGCAGGGACAGGGGTTTCGTGAGCAGTTCTTC; CDR3 protein: CASSSIAQGQGFREQFF
clone size: many; J gene: TRBJ2-3; D gene: TRBD2; V gene: TRBV12-3/TRBV12-4; CDR3 DNA: TGTGCCAGCAGTGACCCTGGACTAGCGGGGGCCCTTAGCACAGATACGCAGTATTTT; CDR3 protein: CASSDPGLAGALSTDTQYF
clone size: many; J gene: TRBJ2-7; D gene: TRBD1; V gene: TRBV29-1; CDR3 DNA: TGCAGCGTTGGATTTGAGGGGGCGCTTTACGAGCAGTACTTC; CDR3 protein: CSVGFEGALYEQYF
clone size: few; J gene: TRBJ2-7; D gene: NA; V gene: TRBV9; CDR3 DNA: TGTGCCAGCAGCCCGACATCCGGCTCCGAGCAGTACTTC; CDR3 protein: CASSPTSGSEQYF
clone size: few; J gene: TRBJ2-1; D gene: TRBD1; V gene: TRBV5-1; CDR3 DNA: TGCGCCAGCAGCTTAGGGGACAGGGGACCCAAAAGGTCCTACAATGAGCAGTTCTTC; CDR3 protein: CASSLGDRGPKRSYNEQFF
clone size: NA; J gene: TRBJ2-1; D gene: TRBD1; V gene: TRBV19; CDR3 DNA: TGTGCCAGTAGTCCGGACAGGGAGCGATCCTACAATGAGCAGTTCTTC; CDR3 protein: CASSPDRERSYNEQFF
clone size: NA; J gene: TRBJ1-5; D gene: NA; V gene: TRBV4-1; CDR3 DNA: TGCGCCAGCAGCCTCGAAATCGGGACACCGCGCCAGCCCCAGCATTTT; CDR3 protein: CASSLEIGTPRQPQHF
clone size: few; J gene: TRBJ2-5; D gene: TRBD2; V gene: TRBV7-6; CDR3 DNA: TGTGCCAGCAGCTTAGGCGGGGGTCGGGAGACCCAGTACTTC; CDR3 protein: CASSLGGGRETQYF
clone size: NA; J gene: TRBJ2-3; D gene: NA; V gene: TRBV7-9; CDR3 DNA: TGTGCCAGCAGCTACGAGAGGGATACGCAGTATTTT; CDR3 protein: CASSYERDTQYF
clone size: NA; J gene: TRBJ2-3; D gene: NA; V gene: TRBV14; CDR3 DNA: TGTGCCAGCAGCCAAGTCGGGGGCCCAGATACGCAGTATTTT; CDR3 protein: CASSQVGGPDTQYF
clone size: NA; J gene: TRBJ2-1; D gene: TRBD2; V gene: TRBV13; CDR3 DNA: TGTGCCAGCAGCTTCGGGACTAGCGCTTACAATGAGCAGTTCTTC; CDR3 protein: CASSFGTSAYNEQFF
clone size: NA; J gene: TRBJ2-3; D gene: TRBD1; V gene: TRBV6-5; CDR3 DNA: TGTGCCAGCAGTTACCAGGGGGCTAGCACAGATACGCAGTATTTT; CDR3 protein: CASSYQGASTDTQYF
clone size: few; J gene: TRBJ2-1; D gene: NA; V gene: TRBV2; CDR3 DNA: TGTGCCAGCAGATCCCACATGGCGGGGGCGAAGACCCATGAGCAGTTCTTC; CDR3 protein: CASRSHMAGAKTHEQFF
clone size: NA; J gene: TRBJ2-5; D gene: TRBD1; V gene: TRBV5-1; CDR3 DNA: TGCGCCAGCAGCGGGACAGCGCAAGAGACCCAGTACTTC; CDR3 protein: CASSGTAQETQYF
clone size: many; J gene: TRBJ2-7; D gene: TRBD1; V gene: TRBV29-1; CDR3 DNA: TGCAGCGTTGAAGACCCCGGGACAGAGAGCTACGAGCAGTACTTC; CDR3 protein: CSVEDPGTESYEQYF
clone size: many; J gene: TRBJ2-1; D gene: TRBD2; V gene: TRBV7-6; CDR3 DNA: TGTGCCAGCAGCCTCGGGACTAGCGGGCCCCTCCGCCACAATGAGCAGTTCTTC; CDR3 protein: CASSLGTSGPLRHNEQFF
clone size: NA; J gene: TRBJ2-7; D gene: NA; V gene: TRBV12-3/TRBV12-4; CDR3 DNA: TGTGCCAGCAGTCCCGCGCTCTTAACCCACGAGCAGTACTTC; CDR3 protein: CASSPALLTHEQYF
clone size: few; J gene: TRBJ1-6; D gene: NA; V gene: TRBV20-1; CDR3 DNA: TGCAGTGCTAGAGAGGCCCCCGCAGGGTCTTCACCCCTCCACTTT; CDR3 protein: CSAREAPAGSSPLHF
clone size: few; J gene: TRBJ2-1; D gene: NA; V gene: TRBV6-5; CDR3 DNA: TGTGCCAGCAGCCAGGGGCAGTGGGGGGGTGGTGAGCAGTTCTTC; CDR3 protein: CASSQGQWGGGEQFF
clone size: NA; J gene: TRBJ1-2; D gene: NA; V gene: TRBV5-6; CDR3 DNA: TGTGCCAGCAGCTTGGTGGCGGGAAAGGGCTACACCTTC; CDR3 protein: CASSLVAGKGYTF
clone size: few; J gene: TRBJ2-1; D gene: NA; V gene: TRBV12-3/TRBV12-4; CDR3 DNA: TGTGCCAGCAGTCCCGAGGGTCGAGAGCAGTTCTTC; CDR3 protein: CASSPEGREQFF
clone size: few; J gene: TRBJ2-1; D gene: NA; V gene: TRBV5-1; CDR3 DNA: TGCGCCAGCAGCTCCCAGGGGAACTACAATGAGCAGTTCTTC; CDR3 protein: CASSSQGNYNEQFF
clone size: few; J gene: TRBJ2-2; D gene: TRBD1; V gene: TRBV6-5; CDR3 DNA: TGTGCCAGCAGACCGGGACAGTACACCGGGGAGCTGTTTTTT; CDR3 protein: CASRPGQYTGELFF
clone size: NA; J gene: TRBJ2-1; D gene: NA; V gene: TRBV10-3; CDR3 DNA: TGTGCCACGTCGGACACTAGCTCCTACAATGAGCAGTTCTTC; CDR3 protein: CATSDTSSYNEQFF
clone size: many; J gene: TRBJ2-1; D gene: TRBD1; V gene: TRBV5-5; CDR3 DNA: TGTGCCAGCAGCTGGTTTACAGGGGACAATGAGCAGTTCTTC; CDR3 protein: CASSWFTGDNEQFF
clone size: many; J gene: TRBJ2-7; D gene: TRBD1; V gene: TRBV7-9; CDR3 DNA: TGTGCCAGCAGCCCCCCCAGGGGGCCTAGGTCCTACGAGCAGTACTTC; CDR3 protein: CASSPPRGPRSYEQYF
clone size: NA; J gene: TRBJ2-5; D gene: TRBD2; V gene: TRBV7-2; CDR3 DNA: TGTGCCAGCAGCTTAACTGGACTAGGTTACGAAGAGACCCAGTACTTC; CDR3 protein: CASSLTGLGYEETQYF
clone size: many; J gene: TRBJ1-2; D gene: NA; V gene: TRBV20-1; CDR3 DNA: TGCAGTGCCTCTCCCCCAGGGAACTATGGCTACACCTTC; CDR3 protein: CSASPPGNYGYTF
clone size: NA; J gene: TRBJ2-3; D gene: NA; V gene: TRBV7-7; CDR3 DNA: TGTGCCAGCAGCTTCCTAGCCGGCCCCACAGATACGCAGTATTTT; CDR3 protein: CASSFLAGPTDTQYF
clone size: many; J gene: TRBJ1-1; D gene: NA; V gene: TRBV5-1; CDR3 DNA: TGCGCCAGCAGCCCAGGGGATAAAGCTTTCTTT; CDR3 protein: CASSPGDKAFF
clone size: few; J gene: TRBJ2-1; D gene: NA; V gene: TRBV30; CDR3 DNA: TGTGCCTGGAGCCGGGACTCATCCTACAATGAGCAGTTCTTC; CDR3 protein: CAWSRDSSYNEQFF
clone size: many; J gene: TRBJ2-3; D gene: TRBD1; V gene: TRBV29-1; CDR3 DNA: TGCAGCGTTGAAGTGTGGCAGGGGGCCGCGACAGATACGCAGTATTTT; CDR3 protein: CSVEVWQGAATDTQYF
clone size: NA; J gene: TRBJ1-3; D gene: NA; V gene: TRBV27; CDR3 DNA: TGTGCCAGCAGTCCGCTTTCGGGAAACACCATATATTTT; CDR3 protein: CASSPLSGNTIYF
clone size: few; J gene: TRBJ2-6; D gene: TRBD2; V gene: TRBV6-5; CDR3 DNA: TGTGCCAGCAGCCAGATCAGCGGGGGCTCCTCTGGGGCCAACGTCCTGACTTTC; CDR3 protein: CASSQISGGSSGANVLTF
clone size: few; J gene: TRBJ2-1; D gene: TRBD2; V gene: TRBV20-1; CDR3 DNA: TGCAGTGCTAGGACTAGCGGGGGGTTTGAGCAGTTCTTC; CDR3 protein: CSARTSGGFEQFF
clone size: NA; J gene: TRBJ2-1; D gene: NA; V gene: TRBV19; CDR3 DNA: TGTGCCAGTAGTGTCCGGGACGGGGACTACAATGAGCAGTTCTTC; CDR3 protein: CASSVRDGDYNEQFF
clone size: NA; J gene: TRBJ2-5; D gene: TRBD1; V gene: TRBV6-5; CDR3 DNA: TGTGCCAGCTTCAGGGGGGAGACCCAGTACTTC; CDR3 protein: CASFRGETQYF
clone size: NA; J gene: TRBJ1-1; D gene: NA; V gene: TRBV6-1; CDR3 DNA: TGTGCCAGCAGCCCTATACAGAGGGCCAGCACTGAAGCTTTCTTT; CDR3 protein: CASSPIQRASTEAFF
clone size: NA; J gene: TRBJ2-7; D gene: NA; V gene: TRBV10-3; CDR3 DNA: TGTGCCATCAGCCACCTGGGGACCCCGGACGAGCAGTACTTC; CDR3 protein: CAISHLGTPDEQYF
clone size: few; J gene: TRBJ2-1; D gene: NA; V gene: TRBV4-1; CDR3 DNA: TGCGCCAGCAGCCAAGCTGACATCAGGCCCTCCTACAATGAGCAGTTCTTC; CDR3 protein: CASSQADIRPSYNEQFF
clone size: many; J gene: TRBJ2-3; D gene: NA; V gene: TRBV7-6; CDR3 DNA: TGTGCCAGCAGCTTAGCTAGCACAGATACGCAGTATTTT; CDR3 protein: CASSLASTDTQYF
clone size: NA; J gene: TRBJ2-7; D gene: NA; V gene: TRBV19; CDR3 DNA: TGTGCCAGTAGCTTAGGGACTTACTACGAGCAGTACTTC; CDR3 protein: CASSLGTYYEQYF
clone size: few; J gene: TRBJ1-6; D gene: NA; V gene: TRBV12-3/TRBV12-4; CDR3 DNA: TGTGCCAGCACCAACGTCGGCTATAATTCACCCCTCCACTTT; CDR3 protein: CASTNVGYNSPLHF
clone size: NA; J gene: TRBJ2-3; D gene: NA; V gene: TRBV7-9; CDR3 DNA: TGTGCCAGCAGCTTACTCCGGGACGCAGGAGACACGCAGTATTTT; CDR3 protein: CASSLLRDAGDTQYF
clone size: NA; J gene: TRBJ2-1; D gene: NA; V gene: TRBV19; CDR3 DNA: TGTGCCAGTAGTAGCAACAATGAGCAGTTCTTC; CDR3 protein: CASSSNNEQFF
clone size: few; J gene: TRBJ2-7; D gene: TRBD1; V gene: TRBV4-3; CDR3 DNA: TGCGCCAGCAGCCAAGGGGGACAGGACATCTACGAGCAGTACTTC; CDR3 protein: CASSQGGQDIYEQYF